Listed below are T cell receptor beta chains from one sample, sequenced in a study of blood T cell repertoires in COVID-19. Repertoires were generated with immunoSEQ multiplex PCR, while TCRdb's copy carries only in-frame clones and drops some. The table lists under 200,000 clones, around 79% of them singletons. The specimen sequenced was PBMCs or T cells enriched from blood (not recorded which). The receptors derive from a woman aged 70-85 years in a cohort exposed to, infected with or recovered from COVID-19 (not recorded which). The CDR3 runs from the conserved cysteine through the conserved F or W. The D gene is left open where the match is weak. Only part of the rows carry a size: once, few, many, or a class if the clone is expanded.

CDR3aa: CASSQEIGQGRTNYGYTF; CDR3nt: TGCGCCAGCAGCCAAGAAATAGGACAGGGTCGGACTAACTATGGCTACACCTTC; j_gene: TRBJ1-2; v_gene: TRBV4-3; abundance: .; d_gene: TRBD1
CDR3aa: CASSQQENTEAFF; CDR3nt: TGTGCCAGCAGTCAACAGGAGAACACTGAAGCTTTCTTT; j_gene: TRBJ1-1; v_gene: TRBV11-3; abundance: .; d_gene: .
CDR3aa: CASSSLSVYTNTEAFF; CDR3nt: TGTGCCAGCAGCTCTCTAAGCGTTTACACGAACACTGAAGCTTTCTTT; j_gene: TRBJ1-1; v_gene: TRBV7-9; abundance: .; d_gene: .
CDR3aa: CASSLYGTNEKLFF; CDR3nt: TGTGCCAGCAGCTTATACGGGACTAATGAAAAACTGTTTTTT; j_gene: TRBJ1-4; v_gene: TRBV7-9; abundance: .; d_gene: .
CDR3aa: CASSPRTDAGEQYF; CDR3nt: TGCGCCAGCAGCCCGCGGACAGACGCGGGCGAGCAGTACTTC; j_gene: TRBJ2-7; v_gene: TRBV5-1; abundance: .; d_gene: .
CDR3aa: CAWSGAAEQYF; CDR3nt: TGTGCCTGGAGTGGGGCCGCCGAGCAGTACTTC; j_gene: TRBJ2-7; v_gene: TRBV30; abundance: once; d_gene: .
CDR3aa: CASSLGGREQRF; CDR3nt: TGTGCCAGCAGCTTAGGGGGGCGGGAACAACGATTC; j_gene: TRBJ1-2; v_gene: TRBV13; abundance: few; d_gene: .
CDR3aa: CASSTRTSGTTYNEQFF; CDR3nt: TGTGCCAGTAGTACGCGGACTAGCGGGACTACCTACAATGAGCAGTTCTTC; j_gene: TRBJ2-1; v_gene: TRBV19; abundance: .; d_gene: TRBD2
CDR3aa: CASSAMRPEQYF; CDR3nt: TGTGCCAGCAGTGCGATGAGGCCAGAGCAGTACTTC; j_gene: TRBJ2-7; v_gene: TRBV2; abundance: .; d_gene: .
CDR3aa: CASSVGAGVTSYNEQFF; CDR3nt: TGTGCCAGCAGCGTAGGGGCGGGAGTTACCTCCTACAATGAGCAGTTCTTC; j_gene: TRBJ2-1; v_gene: TRBV9; abundance: once; d_gene: TRBD2
CDR3aa: CASSRGTSGSAKNIQYF; CDR3nt: TGTGCCAGCAGCCGCGGGACTAGCGGGAGTGCCAAAAACATTCAGTACTTC; j_gene: TRBJ2-4; v_gene: TRBV3-1/TRBV3-2; abundance: .; d_gene: TRBD2
CDR3aa: CASSQDGTGGYEQYF; CDR3nt: TGTGCCAGCAGCCAAGACGGAACAGGGGGCTACGAGCAGTACTTC; j_gene: TRBJ2-7; v_gene: TRBV4-2; abundance: once; d_gene: TRBD1
CDR3aa: CASSLEGGGSSKNIQYF; CDR3nt: TGCGCCAGCAGCTTGGAAGGGGGCGGATCCTCCAAAAACATTCAGTACTTC; j_gene: TRBJ2-4; v_gene: TRBV5-1; abundance: .; d_gene: TRBD1
CDR3aa: CATSEADQPQHF; CDR3nt: TGTGCCACCAGTGAGGCCGATCAGCCCCAGCATTTT; j_gene: TRBJ1-5; v_gene: TRBV24-1; abundance: .; d_gene: .
CDR3aa: CASSGTQGVNTEAFF; CDR3nt: TGTGCCAGCAGCGGGACCCAAGGGGTGAACACTGAAGCTTTCTTT; j_gene: TRBJ1-1; v_gene: TRBV9; abundance: .; d_gene: .
CDR3aa: CASSQSGGSTEAFF; CDR3nt: TGCGCCAGCAGCCAATCCGGGGGGAGTACTGAAGCTTTCTTT; j_gene: TRBJ1-1; v_gene: TRBV4-1; abundance: .; d_gene: .
CDR3aa: CASLMSGGANVLTF; CDR3nt: TGTGCCAGTCTTATGAGTGGTGGGGCCAACGTCCTGACTTTC; j_gene: TRBJ2-6; v_gene: TRBV19; abundance: once; d_gene: .
CDR3aa: CASSSPGQLWEKLFF; CDR3nt: TGTGCCAGCAGTTCCCCGGGACAACTCTGGGAAAAACTGTTTTTT; j_gene: TRBJ1-4; v_gene: TRBV28; abundance: once; d_gene: .
CDR3aa: CASRRLAGGPSYNEQFF; CDR3nt: TGCGCCAGCAGGAGATTAGCGGGAGGGCCCTCTTACAATGAGCAGTTCTTC; j_gene: TRBJ2-1; v_gene: TRBV4-1; abundance: .; d_gene: TRBD2
CDR3aa: CASSLYDGTGFYF; CDR3nt: TGTGCCAGCAGTTTATACGATGGGACAGGATTTTACTTC; j_gene: TRBJ2-7; v_gene: TRBV12-3/TRBV12-4; abundance: .; d_gene: TRBD1